This passage covers 28 T cell receptor beta chains from one sample sequenced in a study of spatial heterogeneity in lung cancer. The time point is: sample taken at primary tumor resection. From tumor, nontumor lung or frozen PBMC, whole RNA was taken unsorted for sequencing. Via MiXCR, TCRdb re-called the 5' RACE reads, giving one row per CDR3 protein. The table includes roughly 40,000 distinct CDR3 sequences, around 6.5% detected once. Sequencing was performed on PBMCs, taken at surgery. All receptors come from a female donor with early-stage non-small cell lung cancer.

J is TRBJ2-3 and V is TRBV3-1; tentatively, D is TRBD2 (8 bases). Per germline, CDR1 LGHDT and CDR2 YNNKEL (reference sequence). This CDR3 has 14 amino acids. V shed 4 bases and J shed 6 bases, with 14 bases lying between them. The CDR3 sequence is CASSPGLGGDTQYF. The CDR3 coding sequence is TGTGCCAGCAGCCCGGGACTAGGGGGCGATACGCAGTATTTT.

This clonotype was detected ten times or more. The rearrangement uses TRBV7-2 and TRBJ2-3; tentatively, D is TRBD2 (5 bases). Germline V gene lookup returns CDR1 SGHTA and CDR2 FQGNSA. V lost 1 base to trimming and J lost 2 bases, with 10 bases between them. This CDR3 spans 15 amino acids. The CDR3 spells CASSLDQRHTDTQYF. The CDR3 coding sequence is TGTGCCAGCAGCTTAGACCAGCGGCACACAGATACGCAGTATTTT.

This clonotype has a count of ten or more. The genes are TRBV9 and TRBJ1-5; no clear D. V lost 0 bases, J lost 1 base, and 11 bases lay in between. Germline loops: CDR1 SGDLS, CDR2 YYNGEE. This CDR3 spans 16 amino acids. This chain's CDR3 is CASSVGSTFSNQPQHF. The CDR3 coding sequence is TGTGCCAGCAGCGTAGGGAGCACATTCAGCAATCAGCCCCAGCATTTT.

This clonotype was detected ten times or more. The V gene is TRBV7-9, the J gene TRBJ1-5, with 8 bases that match TRBD1. Trimming at V came to 2 bases and at J to 5 bases, leaving 2 bases not matched to a gene. The CDR3 covers 14 residues. Germline V gene data show CDR1 as SEHNR and CDR2 as FQNEAQ (reference sequence). The CDR3 is CASSLTGGDQPQHF. In DNA form, the CDR3 reads TGTGCCAGCAGCTTAACAGGGGGGGATCAGCCCCAGCATTTT.

Ten or more counts support this clonotype. The chain couples TRBV10-3 to TRBJ2-3; D remains ambiguous. The ends were cut back, 6 bases at V and 1 base at J, with 5 bases in the middle. CDR3 length: 12 residues. CDR1 is ENHRY and CDR2 is SYGVKD in the germline V gene. The CDR3 region has the DNA TGTGCCATCAGCACAGGCACAGATACGCAGTATTTT. This codes for CAISTGTDTQYF.

Ten or more counts support this clonotype. This chain's CDR3 is CAISSSGGYQETQYF. The CDR3 DNA follows: TGTGCCATCAGTTCTAGCGGGGGGTACCAAGAGACCCAGTACTTC. This chain links TRBV10-3 with TRBJ2-5, with TRBD2 matching over 11 bases. The CDR3 runs to 15 residues. V gave up 5 bases and J gave up 0 bases; unmatched junction bases: 2. Germline CDR1 is ENHRY and CDR2 is SYGVKD.

This clonotype has at least ten counts. The chain combines TRBV18 with TRBJ2-3; no clear D. The CDR3 is made up of 11 amino acids. Germline-derived CDR1 and CDR2 are KGHSH and LQKENI. Trimming shortened V by 3 bases and J by 4 bases, and 2 bases separated the two germline ends. In nucleotides, the CDR3 is TGTGCCAGCTCACCCGCAGATACGCAGTATTTT. Encoded protein: CASSPADTQYF.

V gene TRBV20-1 combines with J gene TRBJ2-1, with D maybe TRBD2 (6 bases). Germline V gives CDR1 DFQATT, CDR2 SNEGSKA (reference sequence). The CDR3 runs 15 residues. V lost 4 bases and J 3 bases, leaving 16 bases between the germline ends. Written as DNA, the CDR3 is TGCAGTGCTACCGGTACCGGGACTGGCTACAATGAGCAGTTCTTC. It translates to CSATGTGTGYNEQFF.

This clonotype has ten or more counts. This chain connects TRBV5-1 to TRBJ2-5, with no clear D. Germline lookup yields CDR1 SGHRS and CDR2 YFSETQ. The CDR3 has 14 residues. Trimming shortened V by 0 bases and J by 2 bases, and 8 bases separated the two germline ends. The CDR3 coding sequence is TGCGCCAGCAGCTTGGAGGCCAGACAAGAGACCCAGTACTTC. Its translation: CASSLEARQETQYF.

This clonotype was detected only a few times. This chain's CDR3 is CASSWTSGTQFLPYF. CDR3 nucleotide sequence: TGTGCCAGCAGTTGGACCTCCGGGACCCAATTCCTTCCGTACTTC. The J gene is TRBJ2-5, the V gene TRBV7-2, with D possibly called TRBD1 or TRBD2 (5 bases each). The CDR3 length is 15 residues. The ends were cut back, 6 bases at V and 13 bases at J, with 27 bases in the middle. Germline V CDR1 and CDR2: SGHTA, FQGNSA.

This clonotype was seen at least ten times. The gene calls are TRBV12-3 or TRBV12-4 and TRBJ2-5, with 11 bases fitting TRBD1. This CDR3 is 14 amino acids long. The ends lost 3 bases at V and 5 bases at J; junction bases unmatched: 2. The CDR3 nucleotides are TGTGCCAGCAGTTTTTGGGACAGGGGGGAGACCCAGTACTTC. Translating gives CASSFWDRGETQYF.

This clonotype occurred many times. This chain joins TRBV5-1 and TRBJ2-7, with TRBD1 identical over 7 bases. V lost 4 bases and J lost 0; bases outside the gene matches: 10. The CDR3 spans 16 residues. Looked up from germline, CDR1 is SGHRS and CDR2 is YFSETQ. CDR3 bases: TGCGCCAGCAGCAGAGACAGGGAAATGAGCTCCTACGAGCAGTACTTC. Protein sequence: CASSRDREMSSYEQYF.

The CDR3 reads CASSWRQVQETQYF. For the CDR3, the DNA is TGTGCCAGCAGCTGGAGACAGGTCCAAGAGACCCAGTACTTC. This chain uses TRBV7-8 with TRBJ2-5; D is perhaps TRBD1 (6 bases). The CDR3 extends over 14 amino acids. Trimming took off 4 bases at V and 1 base at J, with 10 bases between the two ends. Germline lookup yields CDR1 SGHVS and CDR2 FQNEAQ.

This clonotype occurred a few times. The chain couples TRBV10-3 to TRBJ2-3; unclear D gene. V lost 4 bases and J 4 bases, leaving 12 bases between the germline ends. CDR1 and CDR2 from the germline V gene are ENHRY and SYGVKD. The CDR3 covers 14 residues. The CDR3 DNA follows: TGTGCCATCAGTGGGACCACTATGGCAGATACGCAGTATTTT. As protein: CAISGTTMADTQYF.

The chain links TRBV7-2 to TRBJ2-3; 7 positions agree with TRBD2. This CDR3 has 14 amino acids. The V gene end was trimmed by 5 bases and the J gene end by 2 bases; junction bases not matched to a gene: 4. Germline values: CDR1 SGHTA, CDR2 FQGNSA. The chain's CDR3 is CASSLGGTTDTQYF. The CDR3, as DNA: TGTGCCAGCAGCCTCGGGGGGACCACAGATACGCAGTATTTT.

This clonotype has a count of ten or more. The chain recombines TRBV12-3 or TRBV12-4 with TRBJ2-7; 9 positions agree with TRBD1. This CDR3 region has 14 residues. The J segment lost 3 bases and the V segment lost 6 bases, leaving 6 bases of the junction unmatched. The CDR3 DNA sequence: TGTGCCAGCAGGGACAGGGACAGGGTCTACGAGCAGTACTTC. Its protein is CASRDRDRVYEQYF.

The chain uses TRBV7-9 and TRBJ1-6; possible D gene TRBD1, 6 bases. V was shortened by 3 bases and J by 9 bases, with 15 bases between the two germline ends. The CDR3 extends over 15 amino acids. Germline V gene data show CDR1 as SEHNR and CDR2 as FQNEAQ (reference sequence). The CDR3 nucleotides are TGTGCCAGCAGCTTTCTCCCAGGGGAGACTTCACCCCTCCACTTT. Its translation: CASSFLPGETSPLHF.

This clonotype has ten or more counts. The V and J genes are TRBV20-1 and TRBJ2-3, with D unclear. Germline V gene sequence: CDR1 DFQATT, CDR2 SNEGSKA (reference sequence). The CDR3 contains 12 residues. Trimming pared 2 bases from V and 6 bases from J, leaving 9 bases between. This CDR3 reads CSARTALDTQYF. In DNA, the CDR3 is TGCAGTGCTAGAACAGCTTTGGATACGCAGTATTTT.

The chain uses TRBV5-1 and TRBJ2-7; weak D call: TRBD2 (5 bases). The CDR3 totals 13 residues. The germline gives CDR1 SGHRS, CDR2 YFSETQ. The V end was cut by 7 bases, the J end by 5 bases, with 16 bases between. The DNA of the CDR3 is TGCGCCAGCCACGACTCGCCGGGAAACGAGCAGTACTTC. This sequence encodes CASHDSPGNEQYF.

In its sample, this clonotype was seen a few times. This chain joins TRBV7-9 and TRBJ1-4, with 7 bases matching TRBD1. Trimming at V came to 1 base and at J to 2 bases, leaving 7 bases not matched to a gene. This CDR3 is 17 amino acids long. Germline V gene lookup returns CDR1 SEHNR and CDR2 FQNEAQ (reference sequence). The CDR3 sequence: CASSLGQGGTTNEKLFF. CDR3 DNA: TGTGCCAGCAGCTTAGGACAGGGTGGGACGACTAATGAAAAACTGTTTTTT.

This clonotype was counted ten times or more. V is TRBV20-1 and J is TRBJ1-5; no definite D call. CDR1 is DFQATT, CDR2 SNEGSKA, per germline (reference sequence). V lost 5 bases and J lost 4, with 12 bases in between. The length of the CDR3 is 13 residues. This chain's CDR3 is CSARYQENQPQHF. DNA of the CDR3: TGCAGTGCTCGCTACCAAGAGAATCAGCCCCAGCATTTT.

This clonotype has at least ten counts. This rearrangement joins TRBV4-1 to TRBJ1-2; 10 nucleotides line up with TRBD1. Germline V gene data show CDR1 as MGHRA and CDR2 as YSYEKL. The CDR3 contains 16 residues. Trimming cost V 4 bases and J 2 bases; bases outside gene matches: 7. CDR3 DNA sequence: TGCGCCAGCAGCCCCGTCCCGGGACAGGGGAACTATGGCTACACCTTC. Residues: CASSPVPGQGNYGYTF.

Points on this clonotype: One junction end disagrees with the germline gene, perhaps due to a read error. V usage is TRBV5-1 and J usage is TRBJ2-2; no clear D gene. Germline CDR1 and CDR2: SGHRS and YFSETQ. The CDR3 loop spans 15 amino acids. The CDR3 DNA reads as TGCGCCGGCAGGTTAGAGAACTTGAACACCGGGGAGCTGTTTTTT. It translates to CAGRLENLNTGELFF.

This clonotype was seen more than once but under ten times. V and J are TRBV3-1 and TRBJ2-7, with 8 bases fitting TRBD2. J gave up 2 bases and V 6 bases, and 9 bases lay outside the gene matches. CDR1 is LGHDT, CDR2 YNNKEL, per germline (reference sequence). The CDR3 spans 15 residues. The DNA of the CDR3 is TGTGCCAGCAGAGGTTCGGGACTAGGGACCTACGAGCAGTACTTC. Its translation is CASRGSGLGTYEQYF.

The CDR3 nucleotides are TGTGCCAGCAGCCAAACAGGGGGACCAGATACGCAGTATTTT. It translates to CASSQTGGPDTQYF. The chain combines TRBV3-1 with TRBJ2-3; 8 bases agree with TRBD1. V lost 2 bases, J lost 4 bases, and 2 bases stayed unmatched. This CDR3 contains 14 residues. CDR1 and CDR2 from the germline V gene are LGHDT and YNNKEL (reference sequence).

In its sample, this clonotype was seen a few times. This rearrangement joins TRBV18 to TRBJ2-3, with TRBD1 identical over 8 bases. The CDR3 length is 16 residues. V trimming: 3 bases; J trimming: 3 bases; junction bases outside the gene matches: 8. The germline gives CDR1 KGHSH, CDR2 LQKENI. CDR3 sequence: CASSPPGQGATDTQYF. CDR3 DNA sequence: TGTGCCAGCTCACCCCCCGGGCAGGGGGCAACAGATACGCAGTATTTT.

This clonotype was found a few times. The CDR3 region has the DNA TGTGCCAGCAGACAGAACAGGGAAGAGACCCAGTACTTC. This codes for CASRQNREETQYF. The chain combines TRBV7-9 with TRBJ2-5; maybe TRBD1 (6 bases). Trimming stripped 6 bases from V and 3 bases from J, with 11 bases between. The germline CDR1 and CDR2 sequences are SEHNR and FQNEAQ (reference sequence). The CDR3 extends over 13 amino acids.

This clonotype occurred many times. This chain links TRBV20-1 with TRBJ1-1; D perhaps matches TRBD1 (6 bases). V lost 5 bases and J lost 8, with 21 bases in between. CDR1 and CDR2 from the germline V gene are DFQATT and SNEGSKA (reference sequence). This CDR3 region has 14 residues. The CDR3, as DNA: TGCAGTGCTTTCGACAGGATCGGTTTGAACGAAGCTTTCTTT. Amino acids: CSAFDRIGLNEAFF.